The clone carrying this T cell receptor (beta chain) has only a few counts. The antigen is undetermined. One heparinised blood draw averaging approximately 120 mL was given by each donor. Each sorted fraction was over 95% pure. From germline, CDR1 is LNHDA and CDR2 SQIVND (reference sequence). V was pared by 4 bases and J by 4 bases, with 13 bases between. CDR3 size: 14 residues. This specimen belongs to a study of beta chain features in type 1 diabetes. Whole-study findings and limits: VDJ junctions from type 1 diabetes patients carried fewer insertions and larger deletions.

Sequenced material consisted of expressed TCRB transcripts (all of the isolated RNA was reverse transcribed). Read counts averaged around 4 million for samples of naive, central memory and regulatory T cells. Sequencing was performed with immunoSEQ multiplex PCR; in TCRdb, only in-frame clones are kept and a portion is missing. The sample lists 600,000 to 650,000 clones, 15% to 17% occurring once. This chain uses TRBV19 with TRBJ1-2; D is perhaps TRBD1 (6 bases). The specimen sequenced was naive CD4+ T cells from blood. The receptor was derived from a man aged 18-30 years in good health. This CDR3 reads CASSTSPDSYGYTF. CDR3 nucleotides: TGTGCCAGTAGTACCTCTCCGGACAGCTATGGCTACACCTTC.